What follows are 2 T cell receptor beta chains derived from one specimen sequenced in a study of neoadjuvant anti-PD-1 for oral cavity cancer. Sequencing was performed with immunoSEQ multiplex PCR; in TCRdb, only in-frame clones are kept and a portion is missing. The sample lists about 8,200 clones; 60% to 75% were seen once. Time point indicated: after neoadjuvant nivolumab, at surgical resection. Specimen: PBMCs, collected after nivolumab (anti-PD-1) treatment. The source is a person aged 40 to 85 with oral cavity squamous cell carcinoma.

The chain links TRBV19 to TRBJ1-1, with D hard to call. Germline CDR1 LNHDA, CDR2 SQIVND (reference sequence). The CDR3 sequence is 15 residues long. The V end lost 4 bases, the J end lost 1 base, and 13 bases lay between the germline ends. The DNA for the CDR3 is TGTGCCAGTAGTACACTGCCCGCGGGGAACACTGAAGCTTTCTTT. Translating gives CASSTLPAGNTEAFF.

This rearrangement joins TRBV5-8 to TRBJ1-2; 9 bases fit TRBD1. The trim removed 0 bases at V and 5 bases at J, leaving 11 bases unmatched. Germline CDR1 and CDR2: SGHTS and YDEGEE. The CDR3 totals 17 residues. The CDR3 loop is CASSLVGTGQGEYGYTF. The CDR3 DNA reads TGTGCCAGCAGCTTGGTCGGAACGGGACAGGGAGAGTATGGCTACACCTTC.